These 22 T cell receptor beta chains came from one sample sequenced in a study of blood T cell repertoires in COVID-19. TCRdb's copy holds only in-frame clones and misses some; the assay was immunoSEQ multiplex PCR. The data contain approximately 120,000 clones, over 75% of them singletons. Sequenced: peripheral blood. The receptor set was obtained from a man younger than 45 with COVID-19, enrolled during active disease.

This chain joins TRBV7-2 and TRBJ2-2; 8 nucleotides line up with TRBD2. The CDR3 is made up of 15 amino acids. The trim removed 5 bases at V and 7 bases at J, leaving 9 bases unmatched. The germline gives CDR1 SGHTA, CDR2 FQGNSA. The DNA for the CDR3 is TGTGCCAGCAGCCCATCCGGGGGGGCGATCGGGGAGCTGTTTTTT. This gives the protein CASSPSGGAIGELFF.

Worth noting for this clone: At one boundary the junction diverges from the germline segment, which might be a read error. The gene calls are TRBV5-5 and TRBJ2-1, with 15 bases lining up with TRBD2. The CDR3 loop spans 17 amino acids. Per the germline V gene, CDR1 is SGHKS and CDR2 is YYEKEE (reference sequence). The CDR3 DNA follows: TGTGCCAGCAGCAATGGACTAGCGGGGGGGCTGTACAAGGAGCAGTTCTTC. It is translated as CASSNGLAGGLYKEQFF.

This clone showed up just a few times. The rearrangement uses TRBV11-2 and TRBJ2-1, with 10 bases identical to TRBD1. This CDR3 has 15 amino acids. V was pared by 5 bases and J by 4 bases, with 5 bases of the junction left unmatched. Germline values: CDR1 SGHAT, CDR2 FQNNGV. CDR3 loop: CASSLTGQGYNEQFF. The CDR3 nucleotides read TGTGCCAGCAGCCTCACGGGACAGGGGTACAATGAGCAGTTCTTC. Drawing the rest from reference TRBV11-2 and TRBJ2-1, the complete variable domain is EAGVAQSPRYKIIEKRQSVAFWCNPISGHATLYWYQQILGQGPKLLIQFQNNGVVDDSQLPKDRFSAERLKGVDSTLKIQPAKLEDSAVYLCASSLTGQGYNEQFFGPGTRLTVL.

This clone was detected only once. The rearrangement uses TRBV30 and TRBJ2-7; 9 positions match TRBD1. The CDR3 is made up of 13 amino acids. From germline, CDR1 is GTSNPN and CDR2 SVGIG (reference sequence). With V trimmed by 5 bases and J by 0 bases, 2 bases remained unmatched. The CDR3 DNA reads TGTGCCTGGGGACAGGGGTCCTCCTACGAGCAGTACTTC. Translating gives CAWGQGSSYEQYF.

Written as DNA, the CDR3 is TGTGCCAGCGCGGGACAGGGAGGCTATGGCTACACCTTC. This translates into CASAGQGGYGYTF. The genes are TRBV28 and TRBJ1-2, with 9 bases lining up with TRBD1. Germline V CDR1 and CDR2: MDHEN, SYDVKM. The CDR3 totals 13 residues. V lost 8 bases and J lost 4; bases outside the gene matches: 5.

The chain is built from TRBV2 and TRBJ2-3, with 8 nucleotides matching TRBD2. Germline CDR1 is SNHLY and CDR2 is FYNNEI. The CDR3 has 14 amino acids. V lost 7 bases to trimming and J lost 1 base; unmatched junction nucleotides: 4. The CDR3 DNA reads TGTGCCAGCAAGAGTAGCGGGGGCACAGATACGCAGTATTTT. Residues: CASKSSGGTDTQYF.

This rearrangement joins TRBV27 to TRBJ1-2; weak D call: TRBD1 (5 bases). V gave up 0 bases and J gave up 5 bases, with 22 bases separating them. This CDR3 has 18 amino acids. Germline V gene data show CDR1 as MNHEY and CDR2 as SMNVEV (reference sequence). The CDR3, as DNA: TGTGCCAGCAGTTTATCCCCCCCCGGGGGAGGGAGGATATATGGCTACACCTTC. It codes for CASSLSPPGGGRIYGYTF.

The rearrangement joins TRBV28 to TRBJ1-2; a possible D gene is TRBD1 (5 bases). The ends were cut back, 6 bases at V and 4 bases at J, with 21 bases in the middle. The CDR3 totals 16 residues. The germline gives CDR1 MDHEN, CDR2 SYDVKM. This chain's CDR3 is CASRGQRGVPTYGYTF. The CDR3 DNA reads as TGTGCCAGCAGAGGGCAGCGGGGGGTACCGACCTATGGCTACACCTTC.

The chain uses TRBV4-3 and TRBJ1-6; maybe TRBD1 (5 bases). Germline V lookup: CDR1 LGHNA, CDR2 YSLEER. The CDR3 sequence is 15 residues long. Deletions cut 0 bases from V and 11 bases from J, with 14 bases between. In DNA form, the CDR3 reads TGCGCCAGCAGCCAAGATGAGGGGAGGGGAACACCCCTCCACTTT. It codes for CASSQDEGRGTPLHF.

This clone was seen a handful of times. The chain links TRBV11-3 to TRBJ1-2, with D perhaps matching TRBD1 (5 bases). Deletions cut 0 bases from V and 7 bases from J, with 9 bases between. The CDR3 spans 13 residues. Germline V lookup: CDR1 SGHNT, CDR2 YENEEA. The CDR3 reads CASSLDQGGGYTF. The CDR3 bases are TGTGCCAGCAGCTTAGATCAGGGCGGTGGCTACACCTTC.

The chain has TRBV30 and TRBJ1-5; 9 positions match TRBD1. V lost 0 bases and J lost 1; bases outside the gene matches: 4. From germline, CDR1 is GTSNPN and CDR2 SVGIG (reference sequence). This CDR3 contains 16 residues. CDR3: CAWSVQTGGSNQPQHF. In DNA form, the CDR3 reads TGTGCCTGGAGTGTACAGACAGGGGGAAGCAATCAGCCCCAGCATTTT. Using reference TRBV30 and TRBJ1-5 for the parts outside the CDR3, the full variable domain is SQTIHQWPATLVQPVGSPLSLECTVEGTSNPNLYWYRQAAGRGLQLLFYSVGIGQISSEVPQNLSASRPQDRQFILSSKKLLLSDSGFYLCAWSVQTGGSNQPQHFGDGTRLSIL.

This clone was seen only once. The J gene is TRBJ1-2, the V gene TRBV19; D unresolved. V gave up 1 base and J gave up 4 bases, with 19 bases separating them. The CDR3 has 17 residues. Germline lookup yields CDR1 LNHDA and CDR2 SQIVND (reference sequence). The CDR3 here is CASSIGGSPYSGYGYTF. The CDR3 bases are TGTGCCAGTAGTATAGGTGGCAGCCCATACTCAGGCTATGGCTACACCTTC.

The chain uses TRBV5-1 and TRBJ2-2; D is possibly TRBD1 (5 bases). V gave up 2 bases and J gave up 7 bases, with 15 bases separating them. Germline CDR1 and CDR2: SGHRS and YFSETQ. The CDR3 extends over 15 amino acids. CDR3 loop: CASSFPMGPSGELFF. The CDR3 nucleotides read TGCGCCAGCAGCTTCCCGATGGGGCCCAGCGGGGAGCTGTTTTTT.

This chain joins TRBV6-2 or TRBV6-3 and TRBJ2-7; 10 bases are shared with TRBD2. Germline CDR1 and CDR2: MNHEY and SVGEGT. The CDR3 runs 15 residues. The trim removed 2 bases at V and 5 bases at J, leaving 6 bases unmatched. Here the CDR3 reads CASSYRVAGGNEQYF. The CDR3 bases are TGTGCCAGCAGTTACAGGGTAGCGGGGGGCAACGAGCAGTACTTC.

The J gene is TRBJ2-7, the V gene TRBV5-4, with D possibly being TRBD2 (5 bases). V dropped 4 bases and J dropped 0 bases, with 17 bases sitting between them. The CDR3 length is 16 residues. Germline-derived CDR1 and CDR2 are SGHNT and YYREEE (reference sequence). CDR3 region: CASSPPGVRSSYEQYF. CDR3 bases: TGTGCCAGCAGCCCCCCCGGGGTGCGGAGCTCCTACGAGCAGTACTTC.

This chain joins TRBV7-3 and TRBJ2-1; 10 bases map to TRBD1. This CDR3 has 18 amino acids. The J segment lost 0 bases and the V segment lost 3 bases, leaving 8 bases of the junction unmatched. The germline gives CDR1 SGHTA, CDR2 FQGTGA. The CDR3 DNA reads TGTGCCAGCAGCTTGACAGGGGGCCCGCCTAGCTCCTACAATGAGCAGTTCTTC. Its protein product is CASSLTGGPPSSYNEQFF.

The chain combines TRBV15 with TRBJ1-6; 9 bases match TRBD1. The CDR3 is 15 residues long. J lost 9 bases, V lost 0 bases, and 3 bases had no gene match. Germline-derived CDR1 and CDR2 are LNHNV and YYDKDF (reference sequence). The CDR3 DNA reads TGTGCCACCAGCAGAGATGGACAGGGGACTTCACCCCTCCACTTT. Its protein is CATSRDGQGTSPLHF.

The chain combines TRBV6-5 with TRBJ1-4, with D perhaps matching TRBD1 (6 bases). The CDR3 totals 12 residues. V shed 6 bases and J shed 8 bases, with 10 bases lying between them. Germline assignment: CDR1 MNHEY and CDR2 SVGAGI. The CDR3 loop is CASSRDIEKLFF. CDR3 nucleotide sequence: TGTGCCAGCAGCCGGGACATCGAAAAACTGTTTTTT.

V is TRBV28 and J is TRBJ2-2, with D perhaps matching TRBD2 (5 bases). Germline CDR1 reads MDHEN; CDR2 reads SYDVKM. The length of the CDR3 is 13 residues. Trimming pared 1 base from V and 7 bases from J, leaving 7 bases between. CDR3 in amino acids: CASSLFTSGELFF. The CDR3 region has the DNA TGTGCCAGCAGTTTATTTACTAGCGGGGAGCTGTTTTTT.

V is TRBV6-1 and J is TRBJ2-7; maybe TRBD1 (5 bases). The CDR3 covers 14 residues. The germline V and J ends were trimmed by 3 bases and 1 base, with 10 bases remaining between them. CDR1 and CDR2 (germline): MNHNS, SASEGT. The CDR3 nucleotides read TGTGCCAGCAGTGAGATCAGGGATTCCTACGAGCAGTACTTC. This translates into CASSEIRDSYEQYF.

The rearrangement joins TRBV29-1 to TRBJ2-7; 10 positions match TRBD1. The CDR3 loop spans 17 amino acids. Germline lookup yields CDR1 SQVTM and CDR2 ANQGSEA. V lost 3 bases, J lost 3 bases, and 14 bases stayed unmatched. CDR3 sequence (DNA): TGCAGCGTTGACGCGCCAGTGGAGACAGGGGGCGGCTACGAGCAGTACTTC. This gives the protein CSVDAPVETGGGYEQYF.

The chain links TRBV5-4 to TRBJ2-3; 8 bases align to TRBD1. The junction had 2 bases not matched to a gene; V was cut back by 0 bases and J by 2 bases. Germline assignment: CDR1 SGHNT and CDR2 YYREEE (reference sequence). There are 15 residues in the CDR3. CDR3 in amino acids: CASSLEGQATDTQYF. In DNA, the CDR3 is TGTGCCAGCAGCTTGGAGGGACAGGCCACAGATACGCAGTATTTT.